What follows describes a single T cell receptor beta chain. This sample was taken from a study of blood T cell repertoires in COVID-19. Study overall: Samples came from the United States, Italy and Spain, spanning acute and convalescent COVID-19. The cDNA or gDNA used as material had been derived from T cells, B-cell-depleted T cells, or PBMCs.

Original data processing: Estimation of nucleated cell counts relied on the amplification of reference gene primers. Assay: immunoSEQ multiplex PCR; the TCRdb copy retains only in-frame clones and omits some. Clone size and V and J calls were adopted from that table, with D and trimming inferred from the DNA. Of 250,000 to 350,000 clones in the sample, over 80% were seen once. Trimming removed 6 bases from V and 0 bases from J, with 24 bases in between. This CDR3 is 18 amino acids long. Germline V lookup: CDR1 MNHEY, CDR2 SVGEGT. The chain is built from TRBV6-2 or TRBV6-3 and TRBJ2-7; TRBD2 might be the D (5 bases). The clonotype comes from a woman between 50 and 59 years old with COVID-19, enrolled during active disease. The sequencing sample was made of peripheral blood. CDR3 sequence: CASSLSAARQKFSYEQYF. CDR3 nucleotide sequence: TGTGCCAGCAGCCTTAGCGCCGCGAGACAAAAATTCTCCTACGAGCAGTACTTC.